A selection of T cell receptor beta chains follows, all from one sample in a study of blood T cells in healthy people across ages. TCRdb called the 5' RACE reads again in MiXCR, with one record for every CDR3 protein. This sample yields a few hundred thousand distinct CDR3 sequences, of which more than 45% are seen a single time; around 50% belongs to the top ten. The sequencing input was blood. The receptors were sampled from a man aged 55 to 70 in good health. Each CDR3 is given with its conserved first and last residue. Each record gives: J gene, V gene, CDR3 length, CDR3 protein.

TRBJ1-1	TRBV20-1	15	CSARDQRAQSTEAFF
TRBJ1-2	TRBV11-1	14	CASSLRDTNYGYTF
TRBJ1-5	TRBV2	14	CASIQDVRPQPQHF
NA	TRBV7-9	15	CASSLWGSVGETQYF
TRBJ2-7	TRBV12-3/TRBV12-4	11	CASGPFGEQYF
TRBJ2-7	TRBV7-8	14	CASFGGGTTYEQYF
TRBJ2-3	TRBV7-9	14	CASSLRRATDTQYF
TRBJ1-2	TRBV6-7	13	CASSQGHRDGYTF
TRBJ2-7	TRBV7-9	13	CASSSTGIYKQYF
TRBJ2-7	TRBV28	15	CASRAGGSSGVEQYF
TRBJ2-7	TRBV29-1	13	CSVERTGGDEQYF
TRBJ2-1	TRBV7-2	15	CASSLARASPNEQFF
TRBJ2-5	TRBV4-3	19	CASSQRGLAGGSYTNEQYF
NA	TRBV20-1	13	CSARGDVKNIQYF
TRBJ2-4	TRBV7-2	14	CASSSSSGAWEQYF
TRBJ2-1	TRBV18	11	CASSQRWEQFF
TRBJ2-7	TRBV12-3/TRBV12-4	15	CASSPERVLFYEQYF
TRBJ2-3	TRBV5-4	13	CASSLESTDTQYF
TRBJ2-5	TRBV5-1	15	CASSLAGGKTETQYF
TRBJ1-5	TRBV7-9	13	CASSFESNQPQHF
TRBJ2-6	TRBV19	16	CASSIGRFSGANVLTF
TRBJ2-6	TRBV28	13	CAIKGDGANVLTF
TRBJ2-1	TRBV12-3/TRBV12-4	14	CASRTQSMGNEQFF
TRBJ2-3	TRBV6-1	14	CASSDGQGGDTQYF